This is a list of T cell receptor beta chains from one sample in a study of regulatory T cells in long-lasting Graves disease. TCRdb processed the multiplex PCR reads anew with MiXCR; each CDR3 protein has one entry. This sample yields approximately 440,000 distinct CDR3 sequences, of which 23% are seen a single time; over 25% belongs to the top ten. The specimen comprised peripheral blood mononuclear cells (PBMCs), sampled when the disease was refractory, from a patient treated with antithyroid drugs. These receptors all come from a female donor with Graves disease. Each CDR3 is given with its conserved first and last residue. The D gene is left open where the match is weak. Rows may omit the clone size; those that give it use once, few, many or a size class.

abundance | d_gene | j_gene | v_gene | CDR3nt | CDR3aa
- | - | TRBJ2-2 | TRBV12-3/TRBV12-4 | TGTGCCAGCAGCCCCCGGTGGAACAGGGAGGGGGACACCGGGGAGCTGTTTTTT | CASSPRWNREGDTGELFF
- | - | TRBJ1-1 | TRBV19 | TGTGCCAGTAGTATAGGGGTTCGGAACACTGAAGCTTTCTTT | CASSIGVRNTEAFF
- | - | TRBJ2-1 | TRBV15 | TGTGCCACCAGCATTAGCGGCAAGGGGGATGAGCAGTTCTTC | CATSISGKGDEQFF
many | - | TRBJ2-5 | TRBV30 | TGTGCCTGGGGGGTCGAGACCCAGTACTTC | CAWGVETQYF
- | - | TRBJ2-2 | TRBV5-1 | TGCGCCAGCGCACGATCCCAGCTAATCACCGGGGAGCTGTTTTTT | CASARSQLITGELFF
many | - | TRBJ2-6 | TRBV27 | TGTGCCAGCAGTTTCCTAAACTCTGGGGCCAACGTCCTGACTTTC | CASSFLNSGANVLTF
few | TRBD2 | TRBJ2-7 | TRBV7-3 | TGTGCCAGCAGCTTACTAGCGGCCAGCGAGCAGTACTTC | CASSLLAASEQYF
- | - | TRBJ1-6 | TRBV24-1 | TGTGCCACCAGTGGTTCGGGACCGGGCCAACCCGCGCGATCACCCCTCCACTTT | CATSGSGPGQPARSPLHF
many | - | TRBJ1-5 | TRBV2 | TGTGCCAGCAGTGAAGGCGGGCGGAGGGACAATCAGCCCCAGCATTTT | CASSEGGRRDNQPQHF
few | TRBD1 | TRBJ2-7 | TRBV9 | TGTGCCAGCAGCGCCGGGACAGCCTACGAGCAGTACTTC | CASSAGTAYEQYF
few | - | TRBJ1-5 | TRBV28 | TGTGCCAGCAGCGGAGGGGGGTGGGATCAGCCCCAGCATTTT | CASSGGGWDQPQHF
few | TRBD2 | TRBJ2-7 | TRBV10-3 | TGTGCCATCATGGAGGCTAGCGGGAGTCTGTACGAGCAGTACTTC | CAIMEASGSLYEQYF
many | - | TRBJ2-5 | TRBV20-1 | TGCAGTGCTAGTTTGGGACTCGAGAAAGAGACCCAGTACTTC | CSASLGLEKETQYF
few | - | TRBJ1-2 | TRBV6-1 | TGTGCCAGCAGCCGGTTGGAAGGGCTCTATGGCTACACCTTC | CASSRLEGLYGYTF
many | - | TRBJ1-1 | TRBV27 | TGTGCCAGCAGTTTAGACGGGTATATGAACACTGAAGCTTTCTTT | CASSLDGYMNTEAFF
- | TRBD1 | TRBJ2-6 | TRBV6-5 | TGTGCCAGCAGTTACCAGGGGGCAAGGGCCAACGTCCTGACTTTC | CASSYQGARANVLTF
- | - | TRBJ1-1 | TRBV29-1 | TGCAGCGGACATTTGGGGCTGAACACTGAAGCTTTCTTT | CSGHLGLNTEAFF
many | - | TRBJ1-1 | TRBV16 | TGTGCCAGCAGCGATGGACACCCGAGGACTGAAGCTTTCTTT | CASSDGHPRTEAFF
many | TRBD1 | TRBJ2-5 | TRBV7-9 | TGTGCCAGCAGCAAAGATAGGACAGGGGGTCGAGAGACCCAGTACTTC | CASSKDRTGGRETQYF
few | - | TRBJ2-7 | TRBV20-1 | TGCAGTGCTAGTTATCGTCTTCAACGGCGCGAGCAGTACTTC | CSASYRLQRREQYF
- | - | TRBJ1-2 | TRBV9 | TGTGCCAGCAGCCAGGATTTCTCGGGGTATGGCTACACCTTC | CASSQDFSGYGYTF
- | TRBD1 | TRBJ2-7 | TRBV7-9 | TGTGCCAGCAGGCAGACAGGGGTGTACGAGCAGTACTTC | CASRQTGVYEQYF
once | TRBD2 | TRBJ2-7 | TRBV7-2 | TGTGCCAGCAGCTTAGGTCGACTAGCCGGCCCTTACGAGCAGTACTTC | CASSLGRLAGPYEQYF
many | TRBD2 | TRBJ2-7 | TRBV29-1 | TGCAGCGTCGCCGGGATAGCGGGAGGGCCGGAAGAGCAGTACTTC | CSVAGIAGGPEEQYF
few | TRBD2 | TRBJ2-7 | TRBV7-3 | TGTGCCAGCAGCTTAGACAGCGGGACTAGCTACGAGCAGTACTTC | CASSLDSGTSYEQYF
many | TRBD1 | TRBJ1-4 | TRBV2 | TGTGCCAGCAGCGCAGGGGGGATCGATGAAAAACTGTTTTTT | CASSAGGIDEKLFF
many | - | TRBJ2-5 | TRBV7-2 | TGTGCCAGCAGCTTAGCAACGGGAGTTACGGAGACCCAGTACTTC | CASSLATGVTETQYF
- | TRBD1 | TRBJ1-2 | TRBV6-2/TRBV6-3 | TGTGCCAGCAGTTACTCGTTGGGGCAGGGGGTGGCTTATGGCTACACCTTC | CASSYSLGQGVAYGYTF
many | TRBD1 | TRBJ1-5 | TRBV29-1 | TGCAGCGTGAAAACCCGGGGACAGGGGAATCAGCCCCAGCATTTT | CSVKTRGQGNQPQHF
- | - | TRBJ2-7 | TRBV29-1 | TGCAGCGTCCGCCGGGGGCACGAGCAGTGCTTC | CSVRRGHEQCF
- | - | TRBJ2-3 | TRBV28 | TGTGCCAGCAGTCCCTCCGGACGAGATACGCAGTATTTT | CASSPSGRDTQYF
few | - | TRBJ1-1 | TRBV5-6 | TGTGCCAGCAGCTTGGGGGTTCGGAGAACTGAAGCTTTCTTT | CASSLGVRRTEAFF
few | - | TRBJ1-3 | TRBV20-1 | TGCAGTGCCGAGGGTCGGGGCGACACCATATATTTT | CSAEGRGDTIYF
many | TRBD1 | TRBJ2-5 | TRBV6-1 | TGTGCCAGCAGCAATAACGACAGGGGGATGACCCAGTACTTC | CASSNNDRGMTQYF
many | TRBD1 | TRBJ1-5 | TRBV6-2/TRBV6-3 | TGTGCCAGCAGAGACAGGGTCACCAATCAGCCCCAGCATTTT | CASRDRVTNQPQHF
few | TRBD1 | TRBJ1-4 | TRBV19 | TGTGCCAGTAGTACGGGACAGAAAGAAAAACTGTTTTTT | CASSTGQKEKLFF
many | - | TRBJ2-7 | TRBV28 | TGTGCCAGCAACGAAGGACGGACCTACGAGCAGTACTTC | CASNEGRTYEQYF
many | - | TRBJ2-7 | TRBV20-1 | TGCAGTGCTACCCCTGGCGGAGGTGGGGAGCAGTACTTC | CSATPGGGGEQYF
many | TRBD1 | TRBJ1-5 | TRBV2 | TGTGCCAGCAGTGAAGGTGGACAGGGTAGGCGGCCCCAGCATTTT | CASSEGGQGRRPQHF
- | - | TRBJ1-5 | TRBV6-2/TRBV6-3 | TGTGCCAGCAGTTACTCCCCGACGGGCAATCAGCCCCAGCATTTT | CASSYSPTGNQPQHF
- | - | TRBJ2-1 | TRBV7-3 | TGTGCCAGCAGCCAACGGGCTTCGAGCTCCTACAATGAGCAGTTCTTC | CASSQRASSSYNEQFF
- | - | TRBJ2-7 | TRBV14 | TGTGCCAGCAGCCAAGGGGCTCACCGGACCTACGAGCAGTACTTC | CASSQGAHRTYEQYF
- | - | TRBJ2-2 | TRBV4-3 | TGCGCCAGCAGCGCTAATGTAGGAGGGGGCACCGGGGAGCTGTTTTTT | CASSANVGGGTGELFF
- | TRBD1 | TRBJ2-2 | TRBV5-1 | TGCGCCAGCAGCCTCCGGGACAGGGTGGCCTGGGGCACCGGGGAGCTGTTTTTT | CASSLRDRVAWGTGELFF
many | - | TRBJ1-6 | TRBV11-2 | TGTGCCAGCAGAGCCAGCTCCTATAATTCACCCCTCCACTTT | CASRASSYNSPLHF
- | TRBD1 | TRBJ1-5 | TRBV6-2/TRBV6-3 | TGTGCCAGCAGTTACCCAGGACAGGGGGGCTCTCGGCCCCAGCATTTT | CASSYPGQGGSRPQHF